The 26 T cell receptor beta chains below come from one sample, sequenced in a study of blood T cell repertoires in COVID-19. Repertoires were generated with immunoSEQ multiplex PCR, while TCRdb's copy carries only in-frame clones and drops some. Among 150,000 to 200,000 clones, roughly 80% were seen once, and the ten largest hold around a sixth. The sample comprised peripheral blood. These receptors all stem from a man between 60 and 70 years old with active or convalescent COVID-19.

This chain connects TRBV5-4 to TRBJ2-7; 13 nucleotides match TRBD2. Trimming took 4 bases from V and 2 from J; bases not matched to a gene: 15. CDR1 is SGHNT, CDR2 YYREEE, per germline (reference sequence). The CDR3 sequence is 19 residues long. The CDR3 bases are TGTGCCAGCAGCAAGCCGGGACTAGCGGGATCATCCACAACCTACGAGCAGTACTTC. This codes for CASSKPGLAGSSTTYEQYF.

This clone has a handful of counts. The V gene is TRBV21-1, the J gene TRBJ1-3; no check of the table's D call, TRBD1, against the DNA was made. TRBV21-1 is a pseudogene. This CDR3 region has 18 residues. In DNA form, the CDR3 reads TGTGCCAGGCCCGCGGACATAATTTCCCCTTGCTCTGGAAACACCATATATTTT. This encodes CARPADIISPCSGNTIYF.

CDR3: CASSPSRQGDYGYTF. The DNA for the CDR3 is TGTGCCAGCTCACCTTCCAGACAGGGGGACTATGGCTACACCTTC. The gene calls are TRBV18 and TRBJ1-2; 9 bases line up with TRBD1. Trimming removed 3 bases from V and 3 bases from J; junction bases left unmatched: 5. Per germline, CDR1 KGHSH and CDR2 LQKENI. This CDR3 is 15 amino acids long.

The J gene is TRBJ1-5, the V gene TRBV7-8, with D possibly TRBD1 on 5 matching bases. Germline assignment: CDR1 SGHVS and CDR2 FQNEAQ. This CDR3 has 16 amino acids. Trimming stripped 3 bases from V and 2 bases from J, with 14 bases between. CDR3 coding DNA: TGTGCCAGCAGCTTGGACACGGGCAGGGGCAATCAGCCCCAGCATTTT. Amino acids: CASSLDTGRGNQPQHF. Drawing the rest from reference TRBV7-8 and TRBJ1-5, the complete variable domain is GAGVSQSPRYKVAKRGQDVALRCDPISGHVSLFWYQQALGQGPEFLTYFQNEAQLDKSGLPSDRFFAERPEGSVSTLKIQRTQQEDSAVYLCASSLDTGRGNQPQHFGDGTRLSIL.

This clone was seen just once. The J gene is TRBJ2-1, the V gene TRBV24-1; 9 positions match TRBD1. Unmatched junction bases numbered 9, after V lost 7 bases and J lost 6 bases. Germline V gene lookup returns CDR1 KGHDR and CDR2 SFDVKD. The CDR3 covers 15 residues. The CDR3 DNA reads as TGTGCCACCAGCACCCCGGGGACAGGGACCAATGAGCAGTTCTTC. It is translated as CATSTPGTGTNEQFF.

Comments on this clone: This CDR3 is also generated by other DNA sequences in the sample. This sequence joins TRBV5-1 and TRBJ1-2; 9 nucleotides agree with TRBD1. V shed 5 bases, J shed 1 base, and the junction held 6 bases outside the gene matches. CDR3 length equals 15 residues. Germline CDR1 is SGHRS and CDR2 is YFSETQ. The DNA for the CDR3 is TGCGCCAGCAGTCCTGGACAGGGGCGTAACTATGGCTACACCTTC. This sequence encodes CASSPGQGRNYGYTF.

V gene TRBV27 combines with J gene TRBJ1-1; perhaps TRBD1 as D (5 bases). Germline V gene sequence: CDR1 MNHEY, CDR2 SMNVEV (reference sequence). The CDR3 runs to 14 residues. V was clipped by 3 bases and J by 1 base, with 9 bases between them. CDR3 in DNA: TGTGCCAGCAGTTTGTCAGGGCCGAACACTGAAGCTTTCTTT. As protein: CASSLSGPNTEAFF.

The gene calls are TRBV9 and TRBJ1-4; TRBD1 aligns across 12 bases. The ends lost 5 bases at V and 7 bases at J; junction bases unmatched: 9. The germline V gene encodes CDR1 SGDLS and CDR2 YYNGEE. This CDR3 is 16 amino acids long. The CDR3: CASSRGTGGAGEKLFF. The CDR3 DNA reads as TGTGCCAGCAGTCGTGGGACAGGGGGCGCCGGTGAAAAACTGTTTTTT.

The chain is built from TRBV28 and TRBJ2-5; 9 nucleotides agree with TRBD2. The V gene's germline CDR1 is MDHEN and CDR2 SYDVKM. The CDR3 runs to 16 residues. The V segment lost 3 bases and the J segment 5 bases; nucleotides outside the gene matches: 10. The CDR3 DNA follows: TGTGCCAGCAGTTTGGTTTTAGCGGGAGCAGGTGAGACCCAGTACTTC. This translates into CASSLVLAGAGETQYF. Full variable domain (missing parts from reference TRBV28 and TRBJ2-5): DVKVTQSSRYLVKRTGEKVFLECVQDMDHENMFWYRQDPGLGLRLIYFSYDVKMKEKGDIPEGYSVSREKKERFSLILESASTNQTSMYLCASSLVLAGAGETQYFGPGTRLLVL.

V and J are TRBV19 and TRBJ1-2; TRBD1 matches 9 bases. Trimming removed 3 bases from V and 7 bases from J; junction bases left unmatched: 3. The CDR3 length is 13 residues. Germline V CDR1 and CDR2: LNHDA, SQIVND (reference sequence). The CDR3 bases are TGTGCCAGTAGTATGGGACAGGGAGGTGGCTACACCTTC. Its protein product is CASSMGQGGGYTF.

The chain recombines TRBV11-2 with TRBJ1-6, with TRBD1 matching over 7 bases. Germline CDR1 is SGHAT and CDR2 is FQNNGV. The CDR3 sequence is 14 residues long. J gave up 7 bases and V 3 bases, and 3 bases lay outside the gene matches. Here the CDR3 reads CASSFPGQNSPLHF. The CDR3 region has the DNA TGTGCCAGCAGCTTTCCGGGACAGAATTCACCCCTCCACTTT.

The table lists this clone with a count of one. The CDR3 region is CATSDSLSHGGNTGELFF. CDR3 sequence (DNA): TGTGCCACCAGTGATTCCTTGTCGCACGGGGGTAACACCGGGGAGCTGTTTTTT. This chain links TRBV24-1 with TRBJ2-2, with TRBD2 as a possible D gene (6 bases). The CDR3 has 18 amino acids. Germline CDR1 reads KGHDR; CDR2 reads SFDVKD. Deletions cut 2 bases from V and 2 bases from J, with 17 bases between.

V usage is TRBV5-4 and J usage is TRBJ2-3; D possibly corresponds to TRBD1 (6 bases). Trimming removed 1 base from V and 6 bases from J, with 15 bases in between. The length of the CDR3 is 15 residues. CDR1 and CDR2 (germline): SGHNT, YYREEE (reference sequence). This CDR3 reads CASSLMNRAEDTQYF. The CDR3 DNA follows: TGTGCCAGCAGCTTGATGAACAGGGCAGAGGATACGCAGTATTTT.

The chain links TRBV28 to TRBJ2-3; 9 positions match TRBD1. With 7 bases clipped from V and 4 bases from J, the junction kept 9 bases outside the gene matches. The CDR3 is made up of 15 amino acids. CDR1 and CDR2 (germline): MDHEN, SYDVKM. The CDR3 DNA reads TGTGCCAGCAACAGACCGGGACAGGGAGCAGATACGCAGTATTTT. Translating gives CASNRPGQGADTQYF.

The chain is built from TRBV7-8 and TRBJ2-3; unclear D gene. The V and J ends lost 5 bases and 6 bases respectively, with 12 bases between them. The CDR3 has 13 residues. The germline CDR1 and CDR2 sequences are SGHVS and FQNEAQ. CDR3 sequence (DNA): TGTGCCAGCAGCGAATCAGGCAGGGATACGCAGTATTTT. It yields the protein CASSESGRDTQYF.

This clone appeared a few times. The chain uses TRBV5-1 and TRBJ2-3; no definite D call. Germline V gene data show CDR1 as SGHRS and CDR2 as YFSETQ. The V end was cut by 1 base, the J end by 0 bases, with 3 bases between. This CDR3 region has 13 residues. The CDR3 is CASSLTSTDTQYF. CDR3 DNA: TGCGCCAGCAGCTTGACTAGCACAGATACGCAGTATTTT.

The chain recombines TRBV24-1 with TRBJ2-3; 10 positions match TRBD2. This CDR3 spans 16 amino acids. V lost 0 bases, J lost 5 bases, and 4 bases stayed unmatched. The germline CDR1 and CDR2 sequences are KGHDR and SFDVKD. The CDR3 nucleotides are TGTGCCACCAGTGATTTGGCTAGCGGGAGTAAAGATACGCAGTATTTT. It encodes CATSDLASGSKDTQYF.

The chain is built from TRBV5-1 and TRBJ2-1; 15 positions agree with TRBD2. After removal of 4 bases from V and 8 bases from J, the junction contained 7 bases not matched to a gene. The CDR3 covers 16 residues. Germline V gene lookup returns CDR1 SGHRS and CDR2 YFSETQ. The CDR3 region has the DNA TGCGCCAGCAGCGAGGCAGGACTAGCGGGAGGGTATGAGCAGTTCTTC. Its protein is CASSEAGLAGGYEQFF.

The J gene is TRBJ2-7, the V gene TRBV27, with TRBD2 matching over 15 bases. Germline CDR1 is MNHEY and CDR2 is SMNVEV (reference sequence). V gave up 4 bases and J gave up 6 bases; unmatched junction bases: 7. The CDR3 runs to 16 residues. The chain's CDR3 is CASSSPGLAGGTEQYF. DNA for the CDR3: TGTGCCAGCAGTTCCCCGGGACTAGCGGGAGGAACCGAGCAGTACTTC.

This chain joins TRBV4-1 and TRBJ2-7, with TRBD2 matching over 9 bases. J lost 7 bases, V lost 4 bases, and 14 bases had no gene match. The CDR3 spans 16 residues. Germline V CDR1 and CDR2: MGHRA, YSYEKL. The CDR3 region has the DNA TGCGCCAGCAGCCCAAACCCGCTAGCGGGATTAGGGGAGCAGTACTTC. It is translated as CASSPNPLAGLGEQYF.

This clone appeared a single time. This sequence joins TRBV7-2 and TRBJ2-7; D unclear. Germline CDR1 SGHTA, CDR2 FQGNSA. Deletions cut 3 bases from V and 0 bases from J, with 9 bases between. CDR3 length equals 14 residues. The CDR3 DNA sequence: TGTGCCAGCAGCTTGTTGGCTAGCTCCTACGAGCAGTACTTC. Translating gives CASSLLASSYEQYF.

CDR3 nucleotide sequence: TGTGCCAGTCTAGCGGAATCCTACAATGAGCAGTTCTTC. Residues: CASLAESYNEQFF. V and J are TRBV12-3 or TRBV12-4 and TRBJ2-1; 7 positions agree with TRBD2. CDR3 length equals 13 residues. V lost 9 bases to trimming and J lost 1 base; unmatched junction nucleotides: 3.

This clone was seen more than once but under ten times. Other DNA sequences within the sample encode an identical CDR3. CDR3 sequence (DNA): TGTGCCAGCAGCTTAGGTGGGGGGACTGAAGCTTTCTTT. Protein product: CASSLGGGTEAFF. The V call is TRBV7-9, the J call TRBJ1-1, with D possibly TRBD1 on 5 matching bases. Per germline, CDR1 SEHNR and CDR2 FQNEAQ (reference sequence). V was pared by 1 base and J by 5 bases, with 8 bases between. This CDR3 comprises 13 residues.

The chain links TRBV4-3 to TRBJ1-6; weak D call: TRBD1 (6 bases). Per the germline V gene, CDR1 is LGHNA and CDR2 is YSLEER. The CDR3 contains 14 residues. Between the trimmed V and J ends, which lost 1 base and 7 bases, there was a span of 8 bases. This CDR3 is CASSQGQANSPLHF. DNA for the CDR3: TGCGCCAGCAGCCAAGGACAGGCAAATTCACCCCTCCACTTT.

The V and J genes are TRBV5-4 and TRBJ2-1, with 8 positions matching TRBD2. V lost 2 bases to trimming and J lost 2 bases; unmatched junction nucleotides: 3. CDR1 and CDR2 (germline): SGHNT, YYREEE (reference sequence). CDR3 size: 15 residues. CDR3 residues: CASSLGGRTYNEQFF. DNA for the CDR3: TGTGCCAGCAGCTTAGGCGGGAGGACCTACAATGAGCAGTTCTTC.

The chain recombines TRBV6-5 with TRBJ2-7; 8 bases match TRBD2. V was clipped by 8 bases and J by 3 bases; unmatched bases: 9. Germline V gene lookup returns CDR1 MNHEY and CDR2 SVGAGI. CDR3 length: 14 residues. CDR3 bases: TGTGCCAGCGCTCGGACTAGCTTTAACTACGAGCAGTACTTC. Its translation is CASARTSFNYEQYF.